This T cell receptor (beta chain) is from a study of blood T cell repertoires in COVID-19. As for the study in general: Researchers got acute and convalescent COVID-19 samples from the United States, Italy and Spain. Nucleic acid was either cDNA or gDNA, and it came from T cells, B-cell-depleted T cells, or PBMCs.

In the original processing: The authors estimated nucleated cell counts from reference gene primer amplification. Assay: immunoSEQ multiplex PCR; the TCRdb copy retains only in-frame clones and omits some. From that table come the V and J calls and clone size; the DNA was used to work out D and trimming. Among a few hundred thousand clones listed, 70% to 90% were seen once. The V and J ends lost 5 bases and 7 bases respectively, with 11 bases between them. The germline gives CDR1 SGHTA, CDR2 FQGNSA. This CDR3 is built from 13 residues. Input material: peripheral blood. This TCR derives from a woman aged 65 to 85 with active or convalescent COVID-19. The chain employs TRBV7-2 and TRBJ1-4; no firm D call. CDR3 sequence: CASSPQLVEKLFF. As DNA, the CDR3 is TGTGCCAGCAGCCCCCAGTTGGTTGAAAAACTGTTTTTT. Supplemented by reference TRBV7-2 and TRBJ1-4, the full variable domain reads GAGVSQSPSNKVTEKGKDVELRCDPISGHTALYWYRQSLGQGLEFLIYFQGNSAPDKSGLPSDRFSAERTGGSVSTLTIQRTQQEDSAVYLCASSPQLVEKLFFGSGTQLSVL.